These T cell receptor beta chains were read from a single sample in a study of blood T cells in healthy people across ages. MiXCR, run by TCRdb on the 5' RACE reads, gives a single entry per CDR3 protein. The data hold around 670,000 distinct CDR3 sequences, with under 30% observed a single time. The sample was blood. Source of these receptors: a woman of 80 years or more in good health. Both conserved end residues are part of each CDR3. D genes are given only for firm matches. Size is omitted from some rows. Given values are once, few, many or a class for expanded clones.

.,TRBD1,TRBJ2-1,TRBV7-9,CASRTTGQGGNNEQFF,TGTGCCAGCAGAACAACAGGACAGGGGGGAAATAATGAGCAGTTCTTC
.,TRBD2,TRBJ2-2,TRBV7-6,CASSMRLAGNTGELFF,TGTGCCAGCAGTATGAGACTAGCGGGAAACACCGGGGAGCTGTTTTTT
.,.,TRBJ2-3,TRBV20-1,CSARARDLPPGDTQYF,TGCAGTGCTAGAGCGCGGGACCTTCCGCCTGGGGATACGCAGTATTTT
.,TRBD1,TRBJ2-7,TRBV7-9,CASSLLQGVRGEQYF,TGTGCCAGCAGCTTACTCCAGGGGGTTCGTGGTGAGCAGTACTTC
.,TRBD1,TRBJ2-2,TRBV11-2,CASSLGQGALNTGELFF,TGTGCCAGCAGCTTGGGACAGGGGGCGCTCAACACCGGGGAGCTGTTTTTT
.,.,TRBJ1-1,TRBV19,CASKWQGTEAFF,TGTGCCAGTAAGTGGCAGGGCACTGAAGCTTTCTTT
.,.,TRBJ1-2,TRBV20-1,CSARAAMAALGGYTF,TGCAGTGCTAGGGCCGCGATGGCGGCCCTTGGAGGCTACACCTTC
few,.,TRBJ2-2,TRBV28,CASSFNPGPGLTGELFF,TGTGCCAGCAGTTTTAATCCGGGACCAGGGCTTACCGGGGAGCTGTTTTTT
.,TRBD1,TRBJ1-5,TRBV28,CASSYSWRGPYSNQPQHF,TGTGCCAGCAGTTATAGTTGGAGGGGGCCTTATAGCAATCAGCCCCAGCATTTT
many,.,TRBJ2-5,TRBV20-1,CSASKQEYQETQYF,TGCAGTGCTAGCAAGCAAGAGTACCAAGAGACCCAGTACTTC
.,.,TRBJ2-2,TRBV6-5,CASSYGLQGRTGELFF,TGTGCCAGCAGTTACGGGTTGCAGGGACGGACCGGGGAGCTGTTTTTT
many,.,TRBJ2-3,TRBV6-1,CASGSTYRTDTQYF,TGTGCCAGCGGGTCAACTTACAGAACAGATACGCAGTATTTT
.,.,TRBJ1-2,TRBV7-2,CASSWRPGDGGYTF,TGTGCCAGCAGCTGGAGACCAGGGGATGGTGGCTACACCTTC
.,.,TRBJ1-1,TRBV18,CASSPPAGEAFF,TGTGCCAGCTCACCACCGGCCGGTGAAGCTTTCTTT
.,TRBD1,TRBJ2-2,TRBV28,CASTPGGYTGELFF,TGTGCCAGCACCCCAGGGGGCTACACCGGGGAGCTGTTTTTT
few,.,TRBJ1-5,TRBV7-2,CASSFSINQPQHF,TGTGCCAGCAGCTTTTCGATCAATCAGCCCCAGCATTTT
.,TRBD2,TRBJ2-3,TRBV20-1,CSARDRESGSIADTQYF,TGCAGTGCTAGAGATCGTGAAAGCGGGAGTATCGCAGATACGCAGTATTTT
many,.,TRBJ2-5,TRBV7-9,CASSPSGRGQETQYF,TGTGCCAGCAGCCCGAGCGGTAGAGGACAAGAGACCCAGTACTTC
.,.,TRBJ2-4,TRBV7-2,CASSLWQDIQYF,TGTGCCAGCAGCTTATGGCAGGACATTCAGTACTTC
many,.,TRBJ1-4,TRBV29-1,CSVARDNEKLFF,TGCAGCGTTGCGCGGGATAATGAAAAACTGTTTTTT
many,.,TRBJ1-2,TRBV21-1,CASEIRLNYGYTF,TGTGCCAGCGAGATCAGACTAAACTATGGCTACACCTTC
.,.,TRBJ2-5,TRBV12-3/TRBV12-4,CASSLVGGAEYNEQYF,TGTGCCAGCAGTTTGGTGGGCGGGGCAGAATACAATGAGCAGTACTTC
few,.,TRBJ1-1,TRBV4-1,CASSQVVWNTEAFF,TGCGCCAGCAGCCAAGTGGTTTGGAACACTGAAGCTTTCTTT
many,TRBD2,TRBJ2-3,TRBV20-1,CSARGAGGPRTQYF,TGCAGTGCTAGGGGGGCGGGGGGCCCCCGGACGCAGTATTTT